This T cell receptor (beta chain) is from a study of shared clonotypes between healthy human individuals. Clones were read by immunoSEQ multiplex PCR, and TCRdb kept only the in-frame ones, dropping some. The sample yields around 700,000 clones, about two thirds seen once. The study's findings and limits: Sequencing depth was a factor that was expected to affect clonotype sharing among donors. About 5.2% was the fraction of naive CD4 clonotypes found shared across a handful of donors.

Note on this clone: Its antigen is as yet unknown.

V was pared by 0 bases and J by 4 bases, with 13 bases between. The CDR3 has 15 amino acids. The chain carries TRBV23-1 and TRBJ2-7; D may be TRBD2 (7 bases). TRBV23-1 carries the ORF label, with uncertain function. The clonotype originates from a woman between 25 and 40 years old in good health. Sequenced: memory CD4+ T cells sorted from blood. This sample's subset: CD45RA-negative fraction. The CDR3 coding sequence is TGCGCCAGCAGTCAATCGGGGGGGCCCTTGTACGAGCAGTACTTC. It yields the protein CASSQSGGPLYEQYF.